These T cell receptor beta chains were read from a single sample in a study of regulatory T cells in long-lasting Graves disease. Using its own MiXCR run on the multiplex PCR reads, TCRdb lists one record per CDR3 protein. Of about 470,000 distinct CDR3 sequences listed, about 15% are singletons. These same records also appear under a second study, on T cells in Graves' hyperthyroidism and ophthalmopathy.

This specimen was peripheral blood mononuclear cells (PBMCs), taken at new diagnosis, from a patient treated with antithyroid drugs. The receptors here all came from a young woman with Graves disease. CDR3s include the opening cysteine and the closing phenylalanine or tryptophan. Clone size, where shown, is once, few, many, or a class for clones that have expanded.

cdr3_length,v_call,j_call,clone_size,cdr3_aa
14,TRBV5-1,TRBJ1-6,many,CASSLLATGTPLHF
15,TRBV20-1,TRBJ1-1,many,CSARGGDRENTEAFF
16,TRBV7-3,TRBJ2-3,many,CASSQHKGAQPDTQYF
15,TRBV24-1,TRBJ1-4,few,CATSEGQSINEKLFF
17,TRBV9,TRBJ1-2,many,CASSAWTGGSSNYGYTF
16,TRBV12-3/TRBV12-4,TRBJ2-7,many,CASSPGTPPRGDEQYF
15,TRBV24-1,TRBJ2-6,.,CATSSGVGGANVLTF
14,TRBV5-1,TRBJ2-5,few,CASSRGATGETQYF
14,TRBV6-9,TRBJ2-7,many,CASSSAGLVYEQYF
13,TRBV24-1,TRBJ2-2,many,CATRGIGTGELFF
15,TRBV12-3/TRBV12-4,TRBJ1-4,few,CASSQDGETNEKLFF
13,TRBV7-9,TRBJ2-5,few,CATRDRDDETQYF
17,TRBV3-1,TRBJ2-7,.,CASSLYSLVAGNYEQYF
15,TRBV4-2,TRBJ2-1,once,CAISPRGGRFNEQFF
15,TRBV6-5,TRBJ2-7,many,CASSYGQGAWGEQYF